These T cell receptor beta chains were read from a single sample in a study of shared clonotypes between healthy human individuals. Here immunoSEQ multiplex PCR was the method, and the copy in TCRdb shows in-frame clones only, minus some. Here the sample spans fewer than 2.5 million clones, more than 85% being singletons. Input material: naive CD4+ T cells from PBMCs. These TCRs come from a man aged 18 to 29 in good health. Some clones in this sample may be carry-over from other donors' samples. Each CDR3 is given without its conserved first and last residue.

cdr3_length | v_call | cdr3_aa
13 | TRBV5-1 | ASSSSGSGDTGAF
12 | TRBV29-1 | SVEVRRAPDTQY
9 | TRBV7-2 | ASSPFNEQF
13 | TRBV28 | ASRRRDSGANVLT
13 | TRBV28 | ASSWHPGQTPEAF
15 | TRBV11-2 | ASSLVGVASSYNEQF
14 | TRBV7-2 | ASSLVRTSGVYEQY
8 | TRBV29-1 | SVGTSSPF
13 | TRBV9 | ASSVESGLLYEQY
12 | TRBV30 | AWGAGFGNQPQH
13 | TRBV11-2 | ASSTSTGPRYPQH
14 | TRBV6-6 | ASSSPGDYNTYEQY
11 | TRBV5-1 | ASSPGGRVSQY
12 | TRBV10-1 | ASSESKGRDTQY
12 | TRBV2 | ASSVTARGTEAF
10 | TRBV10-3 | AISGGSSEQY
12 | TRBV2 | ASRMGQGTYEQY
13 | TRBV9 | ASSMGQGDKRPQY
15 | TRBV7-3 | ASSSIRTSGSLDEQF
14 | TRBV5-1 | ASSLVLAGNYNEQF
13 | TRBV7-3 | ASSFANREFYEQY
13 | TRBV2 | ASSKDSGTQETQY
14 | TRBV2 | ASSGDPRGPRTEAF
12 | TRBV6-1 | ASSEGGEQYRQY
11 | TRBV28 | ASSFQTWNEQF
11 | TRBV6-9 | AGRYRANYGYT
14 | TRBV19 | ASSIGKRKNTGELF
13 | TRBV4-1 | ASSQETGHSYEQY
11 | TRBV6-5 | ASSYSLGYEQY
13 | TRBV5-6 | ASSPLAGVVNEQF
13 | TRBV27 | ASSTLGTGYYEQY
12 | TRBV28 | ASSSQGVDTEAF
12 | TRBV9 | ASSVGQGAETQY
14 | TRBV5-4 | ASSPLLAGTAGELF
10 | TRBV5-1 | ASSSVGGELF
10 | TRBV29-1 | SAGTPNEKLF
14 | TRBV28 | ASRPRDRGSRETQY
12 | TRBV4-1 | ASSQLAGADTQY
11 | TRBV9 | ASSFAGDTEAF
12 | TRBV7-2 | ASRPDYLSYEQY
11 | TRBV7-3 | ASSLTGSDEQF